The rows below give T cell receptor beta chains drawn from one sample of a study of T cell responses to AZD1222 COVID-19 vaccine. The data were produced by immunoSEQ multiplex PCR, yet TCRdb's version contains in-frame clones alone and is incomplete. The table has 90,000 to 150,000 clones, around 90% seen once. The sample here was peripheral blood, taken 28 days after the second AZD1222 dose. Receptors were obtained from an adult who received the AZD1222 COVID-19 vaccine. CDR3s include the opening cysteine and the closing phenylalanine or tryptophan. Fields, in order: clone size, D gene, J gene, V gene, CDR3 DNA, CDR3 protein. A D gene is named only where the DNA matches it firmly. Clone size is stated in some rows and not others, as once, few, many or a class when expanded.

>few|TRBD1|TRBJ2-5|TRBV5-5
TGTGCCAGCACCTACCCAGGGGCAGGGGGCAGTAAGACCCAGTACTTC
CASTYPGAGGSKTQYF
>-|TRBD1|TRBJ1-4|TRBV4-2
TGTGCCAGCAGCCCGCAACACAACACAGGGGCTAATAATGAAAAACTGTTTTTT
CASSPQHNTGANNEKLFF
>-|-|TRBJ2-1|TRBV5-6
TGTGCCAGCAGCGGGCCAAACGGGAACTACAATGAGCAGTTCTTC
CASSGPNGNYNEQFF
>few|-|TRBJ1-1|TRBV7-3
TGTGCCAGCAGCTTAAGTAGTGGGAACACTGAAGCTTTCTTT
CASSLSSGNTEAFF
>-|-|TRBJ2-2|TRBV12-3/TRBV12-4
TGTGCCAGCAGCATATACACCGGGGAGCTGTTTTTT
CASSIYTGELFF
>-|-|TRBJ2-5|TRBV29-1
TGCAGCGTTGGACGGCAAGAGACCCAGTACTTC
CSVGRQETQYF
>once|TRBD1|TRBJ1-1|TRBV7-2
TGTGCCAGCAGCTTAGCGCCTCAGGGGGTGACGGGCACTGAAGCTTTCTTT
CASSLAPQGVTGTEAFF
>-|-|TRBJ1-3|TRBV23-1
TGCGCCAGCAGTCTTCCGGGCTCCCCCAGAAACACCATATATTTT
CASSLPGSPRNTIYF
>-|-|TRBJ1-3|TRBV18
TGTGCCAGCTCACCACCGTTAGCCTCTGGAAACACCATATATTTT
CASSPPLASGNTIYF
>-|-|TRBJ1-5|TRBV7-9
TGTGCCAGCAGCTTAGGGGAGGGGCGGGGGCCCCAGCATTTT
CASSLGEGRGPQHF
>-|-|TRBJ2-2|TRBV7-8
TGTGCCAGCAGCTTAGCGCCTGGCCGACCCGACACCGGGGAGCTGTTTTTT
CASSLAPGRPDTGELFF
>-|-|TRBJ1-1|TRBV6-1
TGTGCCAGCAGTGAACAGGGGACTGAAGCTTTCTTT
CASSEQGTEAFF
>-|-|TRBJ2-1|TRBV24-1
TGTGCCACCAGTCAGGCAGGACCTGATGAGCAGTTCTTC
CATSQAGPDEQFF
>-|-|TRBJ2-7|TRBV19
TGTGCCAGTAGCCGAGGGGATCTTCGAGGGTACGAGCAGTACTTC
CASSRGDLRGYEQYF
>-|-|TRBJ2-5|TRBV12-3/TRBV12-4
TGTGCCAGCAGTTTTGGACAGAGGGAGACCCAGTACTTC
CASSFGQRETQYF
>-|TRBD1|TRBJ2-5|TRBV6-4
TGTGCCAGCAGTACCGCCGGGACAGGGCTTTTAGAGACCCAGTACTTC
CASSTAGTGLLETQYF
>-|-|TRBJ2-7|TRBV3-1/TRBV3-2
TGTGCCAGCAGCCAAGATCTTGCGAGGAGCTCCTACGAGCAGTACTTC
CASSQDLARSSYEQYF
>-|TRBD2|TRBJ2-2|TRBV6-6
TGTGCCAGCAGTTACTCGTTGACGGGGGGGCCCGGGGAGCTGTTTTTT
CASSYSLTGGPGELFF
>few|-|TRBJ1-1|TRBV24-1
TGTGCCACCAGTGATTTGGGATACACTGAAGCTTTCTTT
CATSDLGYTEAFF
>-|TRBD1|TRBJ1-3|TRBV7-9
TGTGCCAGCAGCCACGACAGGGTCTCTGGAAACACCATATATTTT
CASSHDRVSGNTIYF
>-|-|TRBJ2-7|TRBV5-5
TGTGCCAGCAGCTTGGAAGGTACTTCCTCCACCTACGAGCAGTACTTC
CASSLEGTSSTYEQYF
>-|-|TRBJ1-6|TRBV25-1
TGTGCCAGCGGCAGGGGATTGAATAATTCACCCCTCCACTTT
CASGRGLNNSPLHF
>-|-|TRBJ2-1|TRBV19
TGTGCCAGTACCGATCGAGGGGCAGCCTCCTACAATGAGCAGTTCTTC
CASTDRGAASYNEQFF
>-|TRBD2|TRBJ2-2|TRBV5-8
TGTGCCAGCAGCCTCGGGACTAGCGGGGGGACGAGCACGAACACCGGGGAGCTGTTTTTT
CASSLGTSGGTSTNTGELFF
>-|TRBD2|TRBJ2-2|TRBV5-1
TGCGCCAGCAGCGAAACCCCTGCGGGGGGGCCGAACACCGGGGAGCTGTTTTTT
CASSETPAGGPNTGELFF
>-|TRBD1|TRBJ1-6|TRBV12-3/TRBV12-4
TGTGCCAGCAGTGGACAGGGGGGTTCACCCCTCCACTTT
CASSGQGGSPLHF
>few|-|TRBJ2-7|TRBV10-3
TGTGCCATCAGTGGAGTGGGTGCGGGGGCTTCCTACGAGCAGTACTTC
CAISGVGAGASYEQYF
>-|-|TRBJ2-7|TRBV7-9
TGTGCCAGCAGCTTAGCGGACGTGTACGAGCAGTACTTC
CASSLADVYEQYF
>few|-|TRBJ1-5|TRBV15
TGTGCCACCAGCAATGATCAGGAGGATCAGCCCCAGCATTTT
CATSNDQEDQPQHF